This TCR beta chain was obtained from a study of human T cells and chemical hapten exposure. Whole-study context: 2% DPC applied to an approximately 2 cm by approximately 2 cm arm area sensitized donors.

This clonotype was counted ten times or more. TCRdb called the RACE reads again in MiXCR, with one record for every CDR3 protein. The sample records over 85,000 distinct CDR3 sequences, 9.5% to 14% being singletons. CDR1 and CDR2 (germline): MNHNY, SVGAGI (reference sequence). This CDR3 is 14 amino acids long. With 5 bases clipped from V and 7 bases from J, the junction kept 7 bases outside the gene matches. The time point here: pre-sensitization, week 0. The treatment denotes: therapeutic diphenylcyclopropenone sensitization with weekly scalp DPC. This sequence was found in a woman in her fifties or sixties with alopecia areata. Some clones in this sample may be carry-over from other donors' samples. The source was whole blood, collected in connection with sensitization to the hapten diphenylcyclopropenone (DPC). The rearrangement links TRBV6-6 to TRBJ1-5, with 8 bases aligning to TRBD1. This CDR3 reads CASSTTGVGQPQHF. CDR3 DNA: TGTGCCAGCAGTACGACAGGGGTGGGGCAGCCCCAGCATTTT.